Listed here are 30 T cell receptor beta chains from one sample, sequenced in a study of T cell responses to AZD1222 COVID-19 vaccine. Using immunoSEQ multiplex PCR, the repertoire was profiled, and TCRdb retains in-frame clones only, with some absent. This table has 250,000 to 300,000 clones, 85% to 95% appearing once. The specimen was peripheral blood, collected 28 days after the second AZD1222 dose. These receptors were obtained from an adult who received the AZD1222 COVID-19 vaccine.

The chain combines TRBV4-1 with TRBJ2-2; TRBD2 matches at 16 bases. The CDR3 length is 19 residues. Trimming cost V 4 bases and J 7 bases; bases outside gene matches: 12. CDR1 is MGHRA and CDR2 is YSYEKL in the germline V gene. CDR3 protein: CASSLTPGLAGGRGGELFF. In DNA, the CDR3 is TGCGCCAGCAGCCTAACCCCGGGACTAGCGGGAGGGCGCGGCGGGGAGCTGTTTTTT.

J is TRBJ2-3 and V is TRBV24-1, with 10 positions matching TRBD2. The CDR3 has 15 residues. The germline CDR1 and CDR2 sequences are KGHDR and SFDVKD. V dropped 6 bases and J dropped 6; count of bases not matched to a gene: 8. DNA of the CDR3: TGTGCCACCAGTTCAGCGGGAGGGCCCGGGGATACGCAGTATTTT. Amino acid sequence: CATSSAGGPGDTQYF.

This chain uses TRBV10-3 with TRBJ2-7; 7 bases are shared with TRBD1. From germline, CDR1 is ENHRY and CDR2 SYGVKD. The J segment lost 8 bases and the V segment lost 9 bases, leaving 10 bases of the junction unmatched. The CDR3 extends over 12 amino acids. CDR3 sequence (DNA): TGTGCCATTGGGGACAGAATTACGAAGCAGTACTTC. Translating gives CAIGDRITKQYF.

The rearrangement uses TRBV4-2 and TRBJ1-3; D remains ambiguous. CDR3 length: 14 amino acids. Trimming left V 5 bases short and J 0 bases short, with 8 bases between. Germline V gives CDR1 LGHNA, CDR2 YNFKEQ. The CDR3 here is CASSAGRSGNTIYF. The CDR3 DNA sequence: TGTGCCAGCAGCGCGGGCCGCTCTGGAAACACCATATATTTT.

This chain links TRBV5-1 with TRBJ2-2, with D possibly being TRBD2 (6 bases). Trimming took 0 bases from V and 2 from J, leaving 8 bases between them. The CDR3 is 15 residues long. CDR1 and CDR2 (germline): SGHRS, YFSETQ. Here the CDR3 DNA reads TGCGCCAGCAGCTTGGCGCGGGGAAACACCGGGGAGCTGTTTTTT. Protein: CASSLARGNTGELFF. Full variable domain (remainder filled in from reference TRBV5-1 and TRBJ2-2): KAGVTQTPRYLIKTRGQQVTLSCSPISGHRSVSWYQQTPGQGLQFLFEYFSETQRNKGNFPGRFSGRQFSNSRSEMNVSTLELGDSALYLCASSLARGNTGELFFGEGSRLTVL.

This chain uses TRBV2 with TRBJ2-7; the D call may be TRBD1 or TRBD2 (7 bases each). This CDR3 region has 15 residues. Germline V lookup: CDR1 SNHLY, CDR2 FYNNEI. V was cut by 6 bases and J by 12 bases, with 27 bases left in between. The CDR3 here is CASRRQGGAGPSGYF. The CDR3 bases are TGTGCCAGCAGAAGACAGGGAGGAGCCGGTCCTAGCGGGTACTTC. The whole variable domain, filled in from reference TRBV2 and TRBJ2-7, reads EPEVTQTPSHQVTQMGQEVILRCVPISNHLYFYWYRQILGQKVEFLVSFYNNEISEKSEIFDDQFSVERPDGSNFTLKIRSTKLEDSAMYFCASRRQGGAGPSGYFGPGTRLTVT.

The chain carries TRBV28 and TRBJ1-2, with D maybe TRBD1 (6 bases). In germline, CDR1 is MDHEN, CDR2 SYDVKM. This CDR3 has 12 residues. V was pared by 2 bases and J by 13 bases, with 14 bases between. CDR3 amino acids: CASSLNGRGGTF. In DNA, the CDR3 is TGTGCCAGCAGTTTAAATGGCAGGGGAGGCACCTTC.

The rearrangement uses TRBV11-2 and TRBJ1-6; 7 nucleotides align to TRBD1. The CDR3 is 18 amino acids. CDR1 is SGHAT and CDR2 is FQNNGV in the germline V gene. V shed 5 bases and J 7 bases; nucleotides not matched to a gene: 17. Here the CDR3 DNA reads TGTGCCAGCAGCACACTCAGGGGGACTCCCGAGGTAAATTCACCCCTCCACTTT. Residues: CASSTLRGTPEVNSPLHF.

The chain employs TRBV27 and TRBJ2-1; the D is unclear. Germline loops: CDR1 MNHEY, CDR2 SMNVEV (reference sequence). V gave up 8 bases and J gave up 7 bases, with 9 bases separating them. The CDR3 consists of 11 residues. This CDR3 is CASAGWNEQFF. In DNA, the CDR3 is TGTGCCAGCGCCGGATGGAATGAGCAGTTCTTC.

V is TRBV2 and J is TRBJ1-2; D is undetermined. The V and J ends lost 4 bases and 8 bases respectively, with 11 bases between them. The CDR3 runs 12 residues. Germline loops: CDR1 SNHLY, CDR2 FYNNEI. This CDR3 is CASSAQRGGYTF. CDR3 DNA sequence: TGTGCCAGCAGTGCCCAAAGAGGCGGCTACACCTTC.

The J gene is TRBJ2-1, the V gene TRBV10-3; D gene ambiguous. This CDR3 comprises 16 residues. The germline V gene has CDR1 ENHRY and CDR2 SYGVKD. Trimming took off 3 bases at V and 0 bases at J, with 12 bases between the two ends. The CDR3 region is CAISEYTGGSYNEQFF. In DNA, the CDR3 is TGTGCCATCAGTGAATACACGGGCGGCTCCTACAATGAGCAGTTCTTC.

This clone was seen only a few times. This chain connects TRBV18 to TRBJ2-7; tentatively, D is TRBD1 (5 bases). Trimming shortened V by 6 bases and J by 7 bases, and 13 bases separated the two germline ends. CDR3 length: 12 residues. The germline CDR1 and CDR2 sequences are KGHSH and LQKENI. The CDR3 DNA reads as TGTGCCAGCTCTCCTACAGGCTGGGAGCAGTACTTC. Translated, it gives CASSPTGWEQYF.

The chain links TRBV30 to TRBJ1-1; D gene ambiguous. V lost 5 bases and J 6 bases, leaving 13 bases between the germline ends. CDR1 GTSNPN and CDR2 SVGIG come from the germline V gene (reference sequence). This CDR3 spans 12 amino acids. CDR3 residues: CAWGGVGAEAFF. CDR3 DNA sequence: TGTGCCTGGGGCGGGGTTGGCGCTGAAGCTTTCTTT.

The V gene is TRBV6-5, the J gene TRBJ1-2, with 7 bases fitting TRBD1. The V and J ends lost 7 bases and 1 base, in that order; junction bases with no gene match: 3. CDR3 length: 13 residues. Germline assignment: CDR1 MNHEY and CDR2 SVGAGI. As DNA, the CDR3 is TGTGCCAGCACCCGACAGGGTAACTATGGCTACACCTTC. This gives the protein CASTRQGNYGYTF.

The CDR3 DNA follows: TGTGCCAGCAGAGGCGACACCGCCCGGGAGCAGTTCTTC. It yields the protein CASRGDTAREQFF. This chain uses TRBV6-5 with TRBJ2-1; no clear D gene. Trimming left V 6 bases short and J 10 bases short, with 16 bases between. CDR3 size: 13 residues. The germline CDR1 and CDR2 sequences are MNHEY and SVGAGI.

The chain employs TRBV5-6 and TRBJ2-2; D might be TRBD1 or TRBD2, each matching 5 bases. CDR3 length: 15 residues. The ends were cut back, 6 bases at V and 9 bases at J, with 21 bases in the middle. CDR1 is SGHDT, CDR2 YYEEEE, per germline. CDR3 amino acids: CASTLGVGATRELFF. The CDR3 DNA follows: TGTGCCAGCACCCTGGGGGTAGGTGCGACCAGGGAGCTGTTTTTT.

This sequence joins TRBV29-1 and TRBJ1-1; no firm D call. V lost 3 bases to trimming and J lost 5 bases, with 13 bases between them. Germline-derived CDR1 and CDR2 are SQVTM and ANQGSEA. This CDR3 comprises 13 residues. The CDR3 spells CSVDIQLGTEAFF. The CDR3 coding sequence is TGCAGCGTTGATATACAGTTAGGGACTGAAGCTTTCTTT.

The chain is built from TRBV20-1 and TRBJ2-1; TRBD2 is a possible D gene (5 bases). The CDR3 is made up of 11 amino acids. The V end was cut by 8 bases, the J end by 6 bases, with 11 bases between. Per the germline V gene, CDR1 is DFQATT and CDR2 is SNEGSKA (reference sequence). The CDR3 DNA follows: TGCAGTCCTACGGCGGGCAATGAGCAGTTCTTC. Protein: CSPTAGNEQFF.

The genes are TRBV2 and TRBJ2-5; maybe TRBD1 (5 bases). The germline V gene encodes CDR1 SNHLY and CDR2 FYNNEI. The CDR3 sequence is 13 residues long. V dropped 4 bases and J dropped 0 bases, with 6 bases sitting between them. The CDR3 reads CASSARDQETQYF. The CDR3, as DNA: TGTGCCAGCAGTGCCAGGGACCAAGAGACCCAGTACTTC.

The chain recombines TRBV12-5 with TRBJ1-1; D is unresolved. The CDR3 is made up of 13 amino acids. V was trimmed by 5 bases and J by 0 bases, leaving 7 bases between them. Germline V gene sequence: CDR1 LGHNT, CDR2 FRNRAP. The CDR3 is CASGPGLNTEAFF. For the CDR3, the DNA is TGTGCTAGTGGTCCCGGCCTGAACACTGAAGCTTTCTTT.

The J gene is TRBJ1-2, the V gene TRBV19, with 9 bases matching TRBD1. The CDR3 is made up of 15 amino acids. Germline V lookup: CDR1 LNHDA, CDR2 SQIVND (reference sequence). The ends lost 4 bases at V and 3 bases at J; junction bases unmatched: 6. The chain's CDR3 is CASSTKGQGHYGYTF. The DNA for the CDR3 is TGTGCCAGTAGTACGAAAGGACAGGGGCACTATGGCTACACCTTC.

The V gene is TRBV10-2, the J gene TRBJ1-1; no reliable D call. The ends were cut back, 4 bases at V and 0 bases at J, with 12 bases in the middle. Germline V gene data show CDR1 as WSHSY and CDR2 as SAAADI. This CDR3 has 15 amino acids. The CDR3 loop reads CASSAASLLNTEAFF. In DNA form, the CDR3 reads TGCGCCAGCAGTGCAGCTTCGTTATTGAACACTGAAGCTTTCTTT.

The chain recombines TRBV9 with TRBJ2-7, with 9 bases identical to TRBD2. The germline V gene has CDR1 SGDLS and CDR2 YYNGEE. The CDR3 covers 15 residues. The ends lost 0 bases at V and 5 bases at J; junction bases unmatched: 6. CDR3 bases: TGTGCCAGCAGCGTAGATAGCGGGAGAATAAACGAGCAGTACTTC. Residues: CASSVDSGRINEQYF.

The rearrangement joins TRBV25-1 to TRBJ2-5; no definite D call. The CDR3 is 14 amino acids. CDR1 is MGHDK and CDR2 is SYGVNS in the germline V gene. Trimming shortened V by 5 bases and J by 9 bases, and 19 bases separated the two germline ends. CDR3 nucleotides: TGTGCCAGCAGTCATTCAGGTGTTTTAGGGTCCCAGTACTTC. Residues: CASSHSGVLGSQYF.

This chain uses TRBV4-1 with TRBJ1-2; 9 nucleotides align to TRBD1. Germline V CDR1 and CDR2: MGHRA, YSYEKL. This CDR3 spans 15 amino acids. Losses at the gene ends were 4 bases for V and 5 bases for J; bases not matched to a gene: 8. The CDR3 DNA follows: TGCGCCAGCAGCCTGGGGACAGGGCGTCGGTATGGCTACACCTTC. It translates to CASSLGTGRRYGYTF.

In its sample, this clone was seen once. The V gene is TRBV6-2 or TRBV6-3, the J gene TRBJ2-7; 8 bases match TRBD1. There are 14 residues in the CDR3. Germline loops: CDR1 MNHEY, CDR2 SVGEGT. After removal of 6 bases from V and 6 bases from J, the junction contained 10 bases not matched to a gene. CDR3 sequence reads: CASRPTGTGGEQYF. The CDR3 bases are TGTGCCAGCAGACCTACCGGGACAGGCGGCGAGCAGTACTTC.

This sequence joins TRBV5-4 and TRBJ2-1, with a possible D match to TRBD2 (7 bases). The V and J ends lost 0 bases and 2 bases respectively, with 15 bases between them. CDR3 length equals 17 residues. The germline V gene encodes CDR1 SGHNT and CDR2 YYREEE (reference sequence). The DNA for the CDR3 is TGTGCCAGCAGCTTGGGAGGCGGGGGCGTAGCCTACAATGAGCAGTTCTTC. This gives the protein CASSLGGGGVAYNEQFF.

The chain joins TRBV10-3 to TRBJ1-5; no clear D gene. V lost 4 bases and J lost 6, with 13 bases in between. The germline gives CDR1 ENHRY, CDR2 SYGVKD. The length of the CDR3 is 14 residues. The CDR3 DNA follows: TGTGCCATCAGTGCGGATAGGGATTCTCAGCCCCAGCATTTT. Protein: CAISADRDSQPQHF.

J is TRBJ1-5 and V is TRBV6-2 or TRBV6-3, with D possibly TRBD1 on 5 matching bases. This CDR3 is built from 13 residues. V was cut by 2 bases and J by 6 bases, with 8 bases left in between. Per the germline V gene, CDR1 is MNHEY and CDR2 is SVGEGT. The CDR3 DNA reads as TGTGCCAGCAGTTACGCCGGGGGTCAGCCCCAGCATTTT. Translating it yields CASSYAGGQPQHF.

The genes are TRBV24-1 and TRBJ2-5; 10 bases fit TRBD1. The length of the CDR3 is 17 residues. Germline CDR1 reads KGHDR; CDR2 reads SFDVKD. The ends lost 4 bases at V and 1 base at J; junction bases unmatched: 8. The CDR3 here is CATSEPGDRGVQETQYF. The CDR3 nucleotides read TGTGCCACCAGTGAACCCGGGGACAGGGGCGTCCAAGAGACCCAGTACTTC.